This T cell receptor beta chain was found in a study of regulatory T cells in long-lasting Graves disease. Study-wide results and caveats: Persistent cases of Graves' showed reduced TCR diversity relative to newly diagnosed patients.

CDR3 length equals 13 residues. Trimming stripped 2 bases from V and 3 bases from J, with 8 bases between. Described time point: newly diagnosed GD, antithyroid drugs for less than 3 months. Isolated PBMC RNA provided the starting material for the TCR library. Ten or more counts support this clonotype. Its antigen remains unknown. For TCR beta, libraries came from iRepertoire HTBI primers and Arm-PCR of CDR3 regions. TCRdb reprocessed the multiplex PCR reads via MiXCR and lists one record per CDR3 protein. This repertoire shows about 220,000 distinct CDR3 sequences, around 19% found once; its top ten account for roughly 12%. These data are also associated with another study on T cells in Graves' hyperthyroidism and ophthalmopathy. That publication notes: Among the patients, aged 18 to 65, hyperthyroidism was newly diagnosed and had lasted under 2 months. Researchers ran a first-round RT-PCR on the TCR CDR3 using the HTBI primer set.

The source of this sequence is a woman under 40 with Graves disease. Specimen: peripheral blood mononuclear cells (PBMCs), collected at new diagnosis, from a patient treated with antithyroid drugs. The chain has TRBV12-3 or TRBV12-4 and TRBJ2-7; D gene unclear. In DNA, the CDR3 is TGTGCCAGCAGTTTAACGGTTATCTACGAGCAGTACTTC. It yields the protein CASSLTVIYEQYF.